One and the same sample provided the 12 T cell receptor beta chains below, sequenced in a study of neurological immune-mediated disorders. TCRdb reprocessed the 5' RACE reads with MiXCR, giving one entry per CDR3 protein. This repertoire shows tens of thousands of distinct CDR3 sequences, more than 8% found once; its top ten account for 9.5% to 15%. Time point given: longitudinal time-point 2. Sequencing used PBMCs. Receptors were obtained from a man aged 30-40 years in good health.

This clonotype has more than one count but fewer than ten. A much larger clone differs by one base, so this may be a read error. The V gene is TRBV27, the J gene TRBJ2-3, with D maybe TRBD2 (5 bases). This CDR3 has 15 residues. The germline CDR1 and CDR2 sequences are MNHEY and SMNVEV (reference sequence). In DNA form, the CDR3 reads TGTGCCAACAGTTTACGGGGAGTAGACACAGATACGCAGTATTTT. Translated, it gives CANSLRGVDTDTQYF.

This clonotype was detected many times. The chain joins TRBV12-3 or TRBV12-4 to TRBJ1-1; the D is unclear. Trimming removed 2 bases from V and 6 bases from J, with 19 bases in between. The CDR3 runs to 16 residues. The CDR3 bases are TGTGCCAGCAGTTTATGGCAGGCGTCCGTTGCCTCTGAAGCTTTCTTT. Residues: CASSLWQASVASEAFF.

The table lists this clonotype with many counts. The rearrangement links TRBV5-1 to TRBJ2-3; TRBD2 matches 8 bases. CDR3 length equals 15 residues. V lost 5 bases, J lost 8 bases, and 13 bases stayed unmatched. Germline V gives CDR1 SGHRS, CDR2 YFSETQ. The CDR3 DNA is TGCGCCAGCAGGGTGGGAGCGGGAGATGCAGGTACGCAGTATTTT. Translated, it gives CASRVGAGDAGTQYF.

At least ten counts were recorded for this clonotype. J is TRBJ2-7 and V is TRBV29-1; either TRBD1 or TRBD2 may supply D (6 bases each). This CDR3 comprises 12 residues. V lost 7 bases, J lost 2 bases, and 12 bases lay in between. Germline CDR1 is SQVTM and CDR2 is ANQGSEA. CDR3 loop: CSARGGPYEQYF. CDR3 DNA: TGCAGCGCGCGTGGGGGGCCCTACGAGCAGTACTTC.

This clonotype has at least ten counts. This chain connects TRBV5-1 to TRBJ1-2; 7 bases are shared with TRBD1. The CDR3 totals 14 residues. Germline CDR1 and CDR2: SGHRS and YFSETQ. The V gene end was trimmed by 5 bases and the J gene end by 2 bases; junction bases not matched to a gene: 6. This CDR3 reads CASSLTGQNYGYTF. The CDR3 DNA is TGCGCCAGCAGTCTTACGGGACAGAACTATGGCTACACCTTC.

This clonotype was seen at least ten times. The chain carries TRBV28 and TRBJ2-7, with 7 bases identical to TRBD2. The CDR3 covers 15 residues. Germline CDR1 MDHEN, CDR2 SYDVKM. V lost 6 bases, J lost 3 bases, and 11 bases stayed unmatched. CDR3 DNA sequence: TGTGCCAGCAGCCGAGAATTTGCGGGGGACTACGAGCAGTACTTC. Its translation is CASSREFAGDYEQYF.

This clonotype was seen many times. The J gene is TRBJ2-3, the V gene TRBV20-1, with TRBD1 as a possible D gene (7 bases). Between the trimmed V and J ends, which lost 1 base and 3 bases, there was a span of 26 bases. Per germline, CDR1 DFQATT and CDR2 SNEGSKA (reference sequence). The CDR3 runs 19 residues. The CDR3 loop reads CSARAHVPRGESGTDTQYF. The CDR3 DNA follows: TGCAGTGCTAGAGCCCATGTCCCCAGGGGGGAGAGTGGAACAGATACGCAGTATTTT.

This clonotype was counted ten times or more. The chain combines TRBV4-1 with TRBJ2-2; 10 bases map to TRBD2. The CDR3 is made up of 15 amino acids. The germline V gene has CDR1 MGHRA and CDR2 YSYEKL. The V segment lost 7 bases and the J segment 6 bases; nucleotides outside the gene matches: 8. CDR3 nucleotide sequence: TGCGCCAGCACCAACGGACTAGCGGAGTCCGGGGAGCTGTTTTTT. Amino acid sequence: CASTNGLAESGELFF.

This clonotype was detected many times. The chain carries TRBV11-1 and TRBJ1-2, with D possibly being TRBD1 (5 bases). The germline V and J ends were trimmed by 5 bases and 0 bases, with 13 bases remaining between them. In germline, CDR1 is SGHAT, CDR2 FQDESV (reference sequence). CDR3 size: 15 residues. The CDR3 coding sequence is TGTGCCAGCAGCCCCGACCTGGGGGCTAACTATGGCTACACCTTC. It is translated as CASSPDLGANYGYTF.

This clonotype was counted many times. The chain couples TRBV5-1 to TRBJ2-3, with TRBD1 matching over 7 bases. The trim removed 2 bases at V and 0 bases at J, leaving 3 bases unmatched. The V gene's germline CDR1 is SGHRS and CDR2 YFSETQ. The CDR3 totals 15 residues. DNA of the CDR3: TGCGCCAGCAGCTTAGGGACAGCGAGCACAGATACGCAGTATTTT. Residues: CASSLGTASTDTQYF.

In this sample, this clonotype turned up many times. The chain uses TRBV5-1 and TRBJ2-7; 11 bases fit TRBD2. Germline V gene data show CDR1 as SGHRS and CDR2 as YFSETQ. The CDR3 extends over 15 amino acids. The V and J ends lost 4 bases and 5 bases, in that order; junction bases with no gene match: 8. The CDR3 protein is CASSLGLAVRNEQYF. Written as DNA, the CDR3 is TGCGCCAGCAGCCTGGGACTAGCGGTTCGGAACGAGCAGTACTTC.

This clonotype was counted at least ten times. This chain uses TRBV5-1 with TRBJ2-5, with D perhaps matching TRBD1 (5 bases). In germline, CDR1 is SGHRS, CDR2 YFSETQ. The V end was cut by 4 bases, the J end by 7 bases, with 14 bases between. This CDR3 is 13 amino acids long. This CDR3 reads CASSEEPTGTQYF. CDR3 in DNA: TGCGCCAGCAGCGAAGAGCCAACAGGGACCCAGTACTTC. Full variable domain (remainder filled in from reference TRBV5-1 and TRBJ2-5): KAGVTQTPRYLIKTRGQQVTLSCSPISGHRSVSWYQQTPGQGLQFLFEYFSETQRNKGNFPGRFSGRQFSNSRSEMNVSTLELGDSALYLCASSEEPTGTQYFGPGTRLLVL.